These 11 T cell receptor beta chains were all obtained from the same sample, sequenced in a study of Ad26.COV2.S vaccination and SARS-CoV-2 variants (dated by TCRdb to about 2021). In light of the paper, this sample's time point label describes: individuals recovered from natural SARS-CoV-2 infection. To prepare the library, the immunoSEQ multiplex PCR assay was applied. TCRdb mirrors the immuneACCESS table, restricted to in-frame sequences. Some clones are absent from its copies; in checked studies, under half trace to an unresolved V gene, and the reason for the others is unknown. Counted in this sample were about 350,000 clones; 90% to 95% of them appeared once. The ten largest clonotypes hold roughly 3.9% of the sample. The material was peripheral blood, obtained after recovery from COVID-19. The receptors were sampled from a human donor who had recovered from COVID-19.

This chain links TRBV6-2 or TRBV6-3 with TRBJ2-3, with TRBD2 matching over 7 bases. Germline CDR1 MNHEY, CDR2 SVGEGT. The CDR3 contains 15 residues. Unmatched junction bases numbered 4, after V lost 0 bases and J lost 4 bases. The CDR3 nucleotides are TGTGCCAGCAGTTACTCGGTCCGGGAGGCAGATACGCAGTATTTT. Protein sequence: CASSYSVREADTQYF.

This chain uses TRBV3-1 (or the pseudogene TRBV3-2) with TRBJ2-1; 12 nucleotides match TRBD2. V was clipped by 5 bases and J by 9 bases; unmatched bases: 8. CDR3 size: 15 residues. Per germline, CDR1 LGHDT and CDR2 YNNKEL (reference sequence). The CDR3 is CASSFLAGGRGEQFF. CDR3 DNA sequence: TGTGCCAGCAGCTTCCTAGCGGGGGGGCGTGGTGAGCAGTTCTTC.

V usage is TRBV12-5 and J usage is TRBJ1-2, with 7 bases aligning to TRBD1. In germline, CDR1 is LGHNT, CDR2 FRNRAP. This CDR3 contains 16 residues. Germline trimming cut 3 bases from V and 5 bases from J; bases unmatched to any gene: 12. CDR3 nucleotide sequence: TGTGCTAGTGGTTTCCAAACCGGGACAGCGTTATATGGCTACACCTTC. It encodes CASGFQTGTALYGYTF.

The chain couples TRBV6-1 to TRBJ1-6; D unclear. Germline-derived CDR1 and CDR2 are MNHNS and SASEGT. The CDR3 loop spans 15 amino acids. Between the trimmed V and J ends, which lost 1 base and 3 bases, there was a span of 7 bases. CDR3 DNA sequence: TGTGCCAGCAGTGAAGTGTCAGTCTATAATTCACCCCTCCACTTT. It codes for CASSEVSVYNSPLHF.

Notes on this clone: This same CDR3 is encoded by further DNA sequences in the sample. The chain has TRBV5-1 and TRBJ1-2; TRBD1 aligns across 10 bases. Germline assignment: CDR1 SGHRS and CDR2 YFSETQ. The CDR3 consists of 15 residues. V lost 0 bases to trimming and J lost 5 bases; unmatched junction nucleotides: 4. CDR3 region: CASSLEGQGSYGYTF. CDR3 nucleotides: TGCGCCAGCAGCTTGGAGGGACAGGGGAGTTATGGCTACACCTTC.

V gene TRBV7-2 combines with J gene TRBJ1-2, with a tentative D call TRBD1 (6 bases). V shed 2 bases and J shed 4 bases, with 8 bases lying between them. The CDR3 has 13 amino acids. The V gene's germline CDR1 is SGHTA and CDR2 FQGNSA. The CDR3 coding sequence is TGTGCCAGCAGCTTAACAGGGATCTATGGCTACACCTTC. This encodes CASSLTGIYGYTF.

The chain employs TRBV3-1 (or the pseudogene TRBV3-2) and TRBJ2-2, with D hard to call. Germline V lookup: CDR1 LGHDT, CDR2 YNNKEL (reference sequence). Trimming took 10 bases from V and 1 from J, leaving 10 bases between them. CDR3 size: 13 residues. The CDR3 loop reads CANRNLNTGELFF. The CDR3 nucleotides read TGTGCCAACCGGAATCTGAACACCGGGGAGCTGTTTTTT.

This chain joins TRBV15 and TRBJ1-1; D is possibly TRBD1 (6 bases). CDR3 length: 14 residues. Between the trimmed V and J ends, which lost 0 bases and 4 bases, there was a span of 9 bases. CDR1 is LNHNV and CDR2 is YYDKDF in the germline V gene (reference sequence). This chain's CDR3 is CATSRDQGTTEAFF. The CDR3, as DNA: TGTGCCACCAGCAGAGATCAGGGGACCACTGAAGCTTTCTTT.

V and J are TRBV29-1 and TRBJ1-2; D possibly corresponds to TRBD1 (5 bases). CDR1 and CDR2 (germline): SQVTM, ANQGSEA. The CDR3 runs to 14 residues. Here the CDR3 reads CSAKAKTANYGYTF. The CDR3, as DNA: TGCAGTGCTAAGGCCAAGACAGCTAACTATGGCTACACCTTC.

The chain links TRBV10-3 to TRBJ1-5; 8 positions match TRBD1. The CDR3 is made up of 16 amino acids. V dropped 2 bases and J dropped 6; count of bases not matched to a gene: 9. From germline, CDR1 is ENHRY and CDR2 SYGVKD. CDR3 residues: CAISETRDRGSQPQHF. The CDR3 DNA is TGTGCCATCAGTGAGACCCGTGACAGGGGCAGTCAGCCCCAGCATTTT.

The DNA for the CDR3 is TGTGCCAGCAGTTGGCCTCGCGGGGCAGGGGATGAAGCTTTCTTT. Translation gives CASSWPRGAGDEAFF. This chain connects TRBV6-2 or TRBV6-3 to TRBJ1-1; a possible D gene is TRBD1 (6 bases). Germline loops: CDR1 MNHEY, CDR2 SVGEGT. The CDR3 runs 15 residues. The V and J ends lost 4 bases and 7 bases respectively, with 19 bases between them.